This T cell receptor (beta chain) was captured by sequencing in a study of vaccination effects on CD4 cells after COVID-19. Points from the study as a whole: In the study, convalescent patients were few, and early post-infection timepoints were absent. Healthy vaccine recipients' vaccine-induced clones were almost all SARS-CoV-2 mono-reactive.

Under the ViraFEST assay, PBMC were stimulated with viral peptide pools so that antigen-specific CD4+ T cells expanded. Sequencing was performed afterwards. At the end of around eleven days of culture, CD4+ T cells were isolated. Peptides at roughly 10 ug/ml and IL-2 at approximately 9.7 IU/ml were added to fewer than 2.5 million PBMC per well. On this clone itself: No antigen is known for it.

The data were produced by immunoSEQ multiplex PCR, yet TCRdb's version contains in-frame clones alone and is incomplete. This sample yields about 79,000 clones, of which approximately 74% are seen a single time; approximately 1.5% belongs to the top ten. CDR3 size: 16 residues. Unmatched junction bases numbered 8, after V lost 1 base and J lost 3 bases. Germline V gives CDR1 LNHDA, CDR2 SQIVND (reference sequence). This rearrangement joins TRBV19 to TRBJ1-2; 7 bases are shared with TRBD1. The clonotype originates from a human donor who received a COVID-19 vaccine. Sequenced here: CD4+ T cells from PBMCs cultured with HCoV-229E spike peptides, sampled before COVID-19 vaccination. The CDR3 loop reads CASSIVPGQVDYGYTF. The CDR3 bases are TGTGCCAGTAGTATAGTCCCCGGACAGGTGGACTATGGCTACACCTTC.